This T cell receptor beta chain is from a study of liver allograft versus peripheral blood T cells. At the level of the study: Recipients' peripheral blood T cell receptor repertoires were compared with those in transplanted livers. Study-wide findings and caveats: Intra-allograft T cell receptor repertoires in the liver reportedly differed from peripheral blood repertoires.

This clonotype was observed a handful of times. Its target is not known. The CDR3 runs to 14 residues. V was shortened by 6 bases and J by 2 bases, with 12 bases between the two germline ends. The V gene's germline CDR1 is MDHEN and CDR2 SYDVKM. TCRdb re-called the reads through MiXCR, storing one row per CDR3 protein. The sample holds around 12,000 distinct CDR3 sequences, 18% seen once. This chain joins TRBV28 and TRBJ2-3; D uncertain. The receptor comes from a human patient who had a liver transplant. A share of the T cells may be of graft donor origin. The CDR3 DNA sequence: TGTGCCAGCAGCTCAGGTCCCCTCACAGATACGCAGTATTTT. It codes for CASSSGPLTDTQYF.